The clone carrying this T cell receptor (beta chain) was seen a handful of times. This sample stems from a study of T cells after yellow fever vaccination. The study, taken as a whole, reports: There was a small share of clonotypes that showed up in both the CD4 and CD8 compartments.

The V end lost 1 base, the J end lost 0 bases, and 10 bases lay between the germline ends. Per the germline V gene, CDR1 is SGHRS and CDR2 is YFSETQ. The CDR3 sequence is 16 residues long. TCRdb called the 5' RACE reads again in MiXCR, with one record for every CDR3 protein. The repertoire consists of tens of thousands of distinct CDR3 sequences, with roughly 6.3% occurring once and the leading ten covering approximately 25%. Material: PBMCs, either bulk or a sorted T-cell subset (CD4+, CD8+, memory, or dextramer-sorted; not recorded which), obtained on the day of the yellow fever booster vaccination. The gene calls are TRBV5-1 and TRBJ2-2; maybe TRBD1 (5 bases). The TCR comes from a young man who received the YFV17D yellow fever vaccine. CDR3 loop: CASSLTGNPNTGELFF. The DNA for the CDR3 is TGCGCCAGCAGCTTGACAGGAAATCCGAACACCGGGGAGCTGTTTTTT.